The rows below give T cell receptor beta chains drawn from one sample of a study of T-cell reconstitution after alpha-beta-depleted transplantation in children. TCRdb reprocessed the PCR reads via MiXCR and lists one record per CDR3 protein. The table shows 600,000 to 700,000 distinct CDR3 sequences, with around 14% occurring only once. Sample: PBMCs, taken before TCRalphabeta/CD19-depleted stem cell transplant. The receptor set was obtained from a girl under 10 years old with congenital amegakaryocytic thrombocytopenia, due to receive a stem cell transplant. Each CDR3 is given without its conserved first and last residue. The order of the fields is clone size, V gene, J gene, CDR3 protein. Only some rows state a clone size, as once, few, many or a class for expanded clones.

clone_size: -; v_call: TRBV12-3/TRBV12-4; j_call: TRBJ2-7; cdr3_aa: ASSLALRFEQY
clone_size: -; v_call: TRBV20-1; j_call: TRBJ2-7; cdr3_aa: SAVNSGTTYEQY
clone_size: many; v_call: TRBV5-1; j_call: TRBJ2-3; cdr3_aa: ASSLFFPRGTDTQY
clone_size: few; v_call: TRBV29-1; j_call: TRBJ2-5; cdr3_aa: SVEPSGQETQY
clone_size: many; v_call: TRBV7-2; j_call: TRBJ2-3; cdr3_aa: ASSPDGVYTDTQY
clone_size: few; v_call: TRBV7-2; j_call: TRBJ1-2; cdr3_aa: ASSLEAGQGYGYT
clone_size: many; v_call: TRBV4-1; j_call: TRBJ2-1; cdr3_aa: ASSQDSRGPYNEQF
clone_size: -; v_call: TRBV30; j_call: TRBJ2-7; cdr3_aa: AWSAPPGSYEQY
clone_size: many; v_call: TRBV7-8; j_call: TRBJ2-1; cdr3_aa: ASSLEWAPYNEQF
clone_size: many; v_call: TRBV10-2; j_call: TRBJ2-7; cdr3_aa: ASLGRPGAYEQY
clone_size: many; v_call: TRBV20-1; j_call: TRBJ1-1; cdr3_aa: SARDLFGQGTEAF
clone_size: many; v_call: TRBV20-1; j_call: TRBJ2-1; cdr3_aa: SASRVGAQF
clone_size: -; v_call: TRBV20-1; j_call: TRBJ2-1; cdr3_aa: SARDSLAGGPYNEQF
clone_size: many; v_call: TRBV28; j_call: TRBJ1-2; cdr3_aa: ASQTLTVSGGYT
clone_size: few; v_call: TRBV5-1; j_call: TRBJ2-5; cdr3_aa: ASTRGQPQETQY
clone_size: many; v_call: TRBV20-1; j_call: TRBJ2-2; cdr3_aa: SAPQGGSTGELF
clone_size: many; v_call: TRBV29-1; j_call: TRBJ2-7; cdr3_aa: SVDSKGEGYEQY
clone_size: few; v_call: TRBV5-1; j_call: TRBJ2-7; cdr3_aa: ASSLDFVYEQY
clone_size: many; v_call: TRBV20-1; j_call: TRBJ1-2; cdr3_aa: SADPGT
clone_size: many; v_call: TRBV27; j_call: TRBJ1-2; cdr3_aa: ASSFLKGADPYGYT
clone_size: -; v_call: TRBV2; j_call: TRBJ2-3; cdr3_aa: DRTGTGSTDTQY
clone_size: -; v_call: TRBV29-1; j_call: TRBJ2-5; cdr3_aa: SVGWDSAGETQY
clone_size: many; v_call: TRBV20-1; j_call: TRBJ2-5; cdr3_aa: SARDMETQY
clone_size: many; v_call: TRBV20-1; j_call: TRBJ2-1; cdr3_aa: SVGRGLDEQF
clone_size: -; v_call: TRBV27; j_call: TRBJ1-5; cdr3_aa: ASREWGSNQPQH
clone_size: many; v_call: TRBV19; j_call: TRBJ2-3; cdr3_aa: ASRLAGDIDTQY
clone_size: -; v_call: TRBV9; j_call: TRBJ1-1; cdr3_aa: ASSVVTGPITEAF
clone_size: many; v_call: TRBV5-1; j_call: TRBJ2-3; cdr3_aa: ASSFEGTGGDTQY
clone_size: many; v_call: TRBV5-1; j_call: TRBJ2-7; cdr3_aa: ASFRDGTYEQY
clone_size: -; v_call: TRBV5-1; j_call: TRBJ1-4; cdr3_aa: ASSLVYGENFEKLF
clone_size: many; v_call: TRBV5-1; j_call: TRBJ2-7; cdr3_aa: ASSGGSYEQY
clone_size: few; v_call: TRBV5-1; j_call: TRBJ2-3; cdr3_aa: ASSWERDTQY
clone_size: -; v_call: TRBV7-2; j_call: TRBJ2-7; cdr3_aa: ASSLAPIMAGVDEQY
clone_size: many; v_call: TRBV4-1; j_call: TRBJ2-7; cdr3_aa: ASSQDRQGIYEQY
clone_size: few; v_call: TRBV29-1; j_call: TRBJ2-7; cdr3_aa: SVEDGQGAYEQY
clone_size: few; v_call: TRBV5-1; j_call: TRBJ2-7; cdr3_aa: ASSLPQGGEQY
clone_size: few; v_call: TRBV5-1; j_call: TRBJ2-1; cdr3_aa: ASSFKSLADNEQF
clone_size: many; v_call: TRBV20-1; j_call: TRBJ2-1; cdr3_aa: SPIRALALFDEQF
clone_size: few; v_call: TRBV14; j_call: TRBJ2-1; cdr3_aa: ASSPFRLAGGTYNEQF
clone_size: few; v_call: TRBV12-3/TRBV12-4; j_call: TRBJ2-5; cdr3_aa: ASSGTRRPETQY
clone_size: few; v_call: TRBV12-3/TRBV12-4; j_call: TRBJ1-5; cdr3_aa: ASSPRRESNQPQH
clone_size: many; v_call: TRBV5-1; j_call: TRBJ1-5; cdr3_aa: ASSPWGIGGPYSNQPQH
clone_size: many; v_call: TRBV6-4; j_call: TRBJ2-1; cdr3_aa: ASSEGTGGHEQF
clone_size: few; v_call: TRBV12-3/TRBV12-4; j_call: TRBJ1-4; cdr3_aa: ASSSYDPGTVNEKLF
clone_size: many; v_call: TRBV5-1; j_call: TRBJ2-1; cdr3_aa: ASSSNLAGVVNEQF
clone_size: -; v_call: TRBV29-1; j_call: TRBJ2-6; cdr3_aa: SAGFSGANVLT
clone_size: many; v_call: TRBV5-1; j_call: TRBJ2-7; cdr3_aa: ASSLVEGRQSYEQY
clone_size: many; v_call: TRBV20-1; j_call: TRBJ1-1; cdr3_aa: SARQQLTTTEAF
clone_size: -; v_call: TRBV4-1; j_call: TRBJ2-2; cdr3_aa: ASSPVGPGELF
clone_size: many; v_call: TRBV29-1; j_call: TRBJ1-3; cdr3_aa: SVEVANRNTIY
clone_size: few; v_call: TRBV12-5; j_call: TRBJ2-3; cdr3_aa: ASGLEALTDTQY
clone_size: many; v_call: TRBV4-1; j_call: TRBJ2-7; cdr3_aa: ASSLDLVAYEQY
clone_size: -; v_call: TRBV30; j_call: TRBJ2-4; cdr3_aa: AWSQGVNIQY
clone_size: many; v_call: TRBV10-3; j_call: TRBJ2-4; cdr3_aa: AISESALTSGRAKNIQY
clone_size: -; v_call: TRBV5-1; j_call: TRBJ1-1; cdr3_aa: ASSSVLMNTEAF